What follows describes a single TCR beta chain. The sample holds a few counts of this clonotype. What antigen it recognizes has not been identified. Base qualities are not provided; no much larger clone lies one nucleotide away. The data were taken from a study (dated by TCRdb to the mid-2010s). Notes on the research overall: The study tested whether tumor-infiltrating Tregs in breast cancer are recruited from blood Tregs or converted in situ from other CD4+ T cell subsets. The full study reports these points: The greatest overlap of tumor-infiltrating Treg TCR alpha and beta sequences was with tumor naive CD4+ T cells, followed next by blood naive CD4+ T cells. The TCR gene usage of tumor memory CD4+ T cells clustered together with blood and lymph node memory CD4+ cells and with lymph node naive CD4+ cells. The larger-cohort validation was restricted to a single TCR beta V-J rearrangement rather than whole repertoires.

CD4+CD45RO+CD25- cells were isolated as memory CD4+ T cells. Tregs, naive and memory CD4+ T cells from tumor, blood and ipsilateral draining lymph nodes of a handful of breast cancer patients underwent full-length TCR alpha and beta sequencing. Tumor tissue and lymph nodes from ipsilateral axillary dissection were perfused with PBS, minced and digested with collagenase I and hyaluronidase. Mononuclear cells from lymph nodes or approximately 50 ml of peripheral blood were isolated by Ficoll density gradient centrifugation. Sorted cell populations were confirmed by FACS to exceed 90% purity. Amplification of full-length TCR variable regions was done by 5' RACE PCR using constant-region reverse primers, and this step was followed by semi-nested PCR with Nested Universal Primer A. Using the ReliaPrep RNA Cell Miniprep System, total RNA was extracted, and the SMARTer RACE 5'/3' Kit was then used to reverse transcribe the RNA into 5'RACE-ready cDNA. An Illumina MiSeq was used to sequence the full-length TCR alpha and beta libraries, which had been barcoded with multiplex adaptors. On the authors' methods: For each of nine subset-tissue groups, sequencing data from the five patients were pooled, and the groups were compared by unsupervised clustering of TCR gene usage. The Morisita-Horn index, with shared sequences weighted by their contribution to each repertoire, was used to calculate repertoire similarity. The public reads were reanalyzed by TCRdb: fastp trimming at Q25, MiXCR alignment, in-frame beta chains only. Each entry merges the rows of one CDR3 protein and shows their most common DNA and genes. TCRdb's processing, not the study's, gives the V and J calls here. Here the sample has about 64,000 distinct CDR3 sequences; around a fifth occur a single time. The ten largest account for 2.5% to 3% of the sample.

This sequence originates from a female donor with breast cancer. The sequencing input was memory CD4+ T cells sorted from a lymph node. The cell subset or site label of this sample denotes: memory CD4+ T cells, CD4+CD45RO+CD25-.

The encoded CDR3 is CASSFSGDSNQPQHF. Read as DNA, the sequence is TGTGCCAGCAGTTTCTCAGGGGATAGCAATCAGCCCCAGCATTTT. The chain is assembled from TRBV12-3 or TRBV12-4 and TRBJ1-5, and TRBD1 may be the D gene, going by 6 matching bases. V is clipped by 3 bases and J by 0 bases, and the sequence between their germline boundaries is 9 bases long. The CDR3 starts with the cysteine, ends with the phenylalanine, and has 15 residues. Just the 45-base CDR3 DNA is kept, in frame starting at base 1.